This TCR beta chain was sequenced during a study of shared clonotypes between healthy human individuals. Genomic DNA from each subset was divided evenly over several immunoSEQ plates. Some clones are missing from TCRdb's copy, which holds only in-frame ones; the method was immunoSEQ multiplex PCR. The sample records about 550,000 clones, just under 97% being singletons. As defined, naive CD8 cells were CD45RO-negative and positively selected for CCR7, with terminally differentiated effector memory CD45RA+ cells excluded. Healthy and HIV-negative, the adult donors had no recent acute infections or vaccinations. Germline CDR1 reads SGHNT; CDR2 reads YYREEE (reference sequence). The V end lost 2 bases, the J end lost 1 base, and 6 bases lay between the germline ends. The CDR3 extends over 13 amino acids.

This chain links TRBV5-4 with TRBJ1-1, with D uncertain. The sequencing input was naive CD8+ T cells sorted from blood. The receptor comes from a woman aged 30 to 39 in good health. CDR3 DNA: TGTGCCAGCAGCTTTGCAGGGAACACTGAAGCTTTCTTT. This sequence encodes CASSFAGNTEAFF.